Presented here are 28 T cell receptor beta chains from one specimen sequenced in a study of beta chain features in type 1 diabetes. Reverse transcribing all isolated RNA meant expressed TCRB transcripts were sequenced. Sequencing used immunoSEQ multiplex PCR; TCRdb keeps in-frame clones, though not all of them. The sample yields some 250,000 clones, 25% to 35% seen once. The sample consisted of central memory CD4+ T cells from blood. Every receptor here comes from a man in his thirties or forties in good health.

The genes are TRBV30 and TRBJ2-5; D may be TRBD2 (6 bases). Germline CDR1 and CDR2: GTSNPN and SVGIG (reference sequence). The CDR3 runs 14 residues. V lost 2 bases and J 5 bases, leaving 15 bases between the germline ends. The CDR3 region has the DNA TGTGCCTGGAGTAAGGGTGCGGGAATGGAGACCCAGTACTTC. Translation: CAWSKGAGMETQYF.

The chain uses TRBV11-2 and TRBJ1-2; tentative D call: TRBD1 (5 bases). This CDR3 is built from 12 residues. The V end was cut by 5 bases, the J end by 8 bases, with 12 bases between. The germline CDR1 and CDR2 sequences are SGHAT and FQNNGV. CDR3 coding DNA: TGTGCCAGCAGCAGAAGCAGGGTCGGCTACACCTTC. It is translated as CASSRSRVGYTF. The entire variable domain, with the rest obtained from reference TRBV11-2 and TRBJ1-2, is as follows: EAGVAQSPRYKIIEKRQSVAFWCNPISGHATLYWYQQILGQGPKLLIQFQNNGVVDDSQLPKDRFSAERLKGVDSTLKIQPAKLEDSAVYLCASSRSRVGYTFGSGTRLTVV.

In this sample, this clone turned up many times. This rearrangement joins TRBV18 to TRBJ1-1; TRBD1 might be the D (6 bases). Looked up from germline, CDR1 is KGHSH and CDR2 is LQKENI. Trimming removed 5 bases from V and 1 base from J, with 8 bases in between. CDR3 length equals 13 residues. CDR3 nucleotides: TGTGCCAGCTCATCGACAGGGAACACTGAAGCTTTCTTT. Translating it yields CASSSTGNTEAFF. Full variable domain (missing parts from reference TRBV18 and TRBJ1-1): NAGVMQNPRHLVRRRGQEARLRCSPMKGHSHVYWYRQLPEEGLKFMVYLQKENIIDESGMPKERFSAEFPKEGPSILRIQQVVRGDSAAYFCASSSTGNTEAFFGQGTRLTVV.

There are a few counts of this clone. The chain joins TRBV27 to TRBJ2-1, with 8 bases that match TRBD2. The CDR3 consists of 14 residues. The germline gives CDR1 MNHEY, CDR2 SMNVEV (reference sequence). V dropped 6 bases and J dropped 8; count of bases not matched to a gene: 9. The CDR3 reads CASSRTSTYDEQFF. In nucleotides, the CDR3 is TGTGCCAGCAGCCGGACTAGCACTTACGATGAGCAGTTCTTC.

This clone was found a few times. The genes are TRBV11-2 and TRBJ2-2, with unresolved D. Germline CDR1 and CDR2: SGHAT and FQNNGV. The germline V and J ends were trimmed by 0 bases and 1 base, with 6 bases remaining between them. The CDR3 runs to 15 residues. CDR3 sequence: CASSLDGRNTGELFF. The CDR3 bases are TGTGCCAGCAGCTTAGATGGCCGGAACACCGGGGAGCTGTTTTTT.

The chain joins TRBV2 to TRBJ2-5; 7 positions agree with TRBD1. CDR1 SNHLY and CDR2 FYNNEI come from the germline V gene. The trim removed 7 bases at V and 2 bases at J, leaving 10 bases unmatched. The CDR3 contains 15 residues. The CDR3 sequence is CASTRGQSFQETQYF. CDR3 in DNA: TGTGCCAGCACCCGGGGACAGTCCTTTCAAGAGACCCAGTACTTC.

The V and J genes are TRBV15 and TRBJ2-5, with 10 bases lining up with TRBD2. CDR1 and CDR2 from the germline V gene are LNHNV and YYDKDF (reference sequence). The ends lost 2 bases at V and 5 bases at J; junction bases unmatched: 5. The CDR3 loop spans 15 amino acids. The CDR3 nucleotides read TGTGCCACCAGCAGACCGGGACTAGCGCGGGAGACCCAGTACTTC. This codes for CATSRPGLARETQYF.

The chain carries TRBV19 and TRBJ1-5; no clear D gene. Trimming cost V 4 bases and J 3 bases, with 7 bases left between them. This CDR3 is 13 amino acids long. Per germline, CDR1 LNHDA and CDR2 SQIVND (reference sequence). CDR3 loop: CASSNRYNQPQHF. The CDR3 DNA reads as TGTGCCAGTAGTAACAGATACAATCAGCCCCAGCATTTT.

This clone was detected only a few times. V and J are TRBV5-4 and TRBJ2-5; possible D gene TRBD2, 5 bases. The CDR3 is 14 residues long. The V gene's germline CDR1 is SGHNT and CDR2 YYREEE (reference sequence). Between the trimmed V and J ends, which lost 4 bases and 1 base, there was a span of 11 bases. The CDR3 sequence: CASSPGISQETQYF. Written as DNA, the CDR3 is TGTGCCAGCAGCCCCGGGATCTCCCAAGAGACCCAGTACTTC.

This clone has just a few counts. The V call is TRBV28, the J call TRBJ2-6; 8 bases are a match to TRBD1. J gave up 0 bases and V 6 bases, and 10 bases lay outside the gene matches. There are 18 residues in the CDR3. Germline-derived CDR1 and CDR2 are MDHEN and SYDVKM. Here the CDR3 reads CASRPSGQVLSGANVLTF. CDR3 DNA: TGTGCCAGCAGACCGTCGGGACAGGTTCTCTCTGGGGCCAACGTCCTGACTTTC.

This clone showed up just a few times. The chain carries TRBV29-1 and TRBJ1-5; D possibly corresponds to TRBD1 (5 bases). V lost 4 bases and J 3 bases, leaving 10 bases between the germline ends. Germline V gene sequence: CDR1 SQVTM, CDR2 ANQGSEA. This CDR3 comprises 13 residues. The CDR3 DNA reads TGCAGCGTTGGGGACGTACTCAATCAGCCCCAGCATTTT. Translating it yields CSVGDVLNQPQHF.

The chain links TRBV2 to TRBJ2-3; 14 positions match TRBD2. J gave up 3 bases and V 4 bases, and 3 bases lay outside the gene matches. The germline gives CDR1 SNHLY, CDR2 FYNNEI. The CDR3 contains 16 residues. The CDR3 sequence is CASSGGTSGRTDTQYF. DNA of the CDR3: TGTGCCAGCAGTGGTGGGACTAGCGGGAGAACAGATACGCAGTATTTT. Full variable domain (rest looked up from reference TRBV2 and TRBJ2-3): EPEVTQTPSHQVTQMGQEVILRCVPISNHLYFYWYRQILGQKVEFLVSFYNNEISEKSEIFDDQFSVERPDGSNFTLKIRSTKLEDSAMYFCASSGGTSGRTDTQYFGPGTRLTVL.

This clone was seen repeatedly, ten times or more. The chain joins TRBV29-1 to TRBJ2-7; the D gene is possibly TRBD1 (6 bases). With 7 bases removed from V and 4 bases from J, the gap between germline ends came to 17 bases. The CDR3 runs to 13 residues. In germline, CDR1 is SQVTM, CDR2 ANQGSEA. DNA for the CDR3: TGCAGCGCCCATACAGGGCCCCCTTACGAGCAGTACTTC. It translates to CSAHTGPPYEQYF.

The chain couples TRBV19 to TRBJ2-5; 7 positions agree with TRBD1. Looked up from germline, CDR1 is LNHDA and CDR2 is SQIVND (reference sequence). With V trimmed by 7 bases and J by 5 bases, 7 bases remained unmatched. The CDR3 covers 13 residues. The CDR3 sequence is CASTETGRETQYF. In DNA, the CDR3 is TGTGCCAGTACCGAGACAGGGCGGGAGACCCAGTACTTC.

This clone came up a few times. The V gene is TRBV25-1, the J gene TRBJ2-4, with D unresolved. V shed 2 bases and J shed 7 bases, with 9 bases lying between them. The CDR3 has 13 residues. Germline CDR1 and CDR2: MGHDK and SYGVNS. The CDR3 nucleotides are TGTGCCAGCAGTGAAAGCCTTAGCAACATTCAGTACTTC. It encodes CASSESLSNIQYF.

There are a few counts of this clone. The chain is built from TRBV7-2 and TRBJ1-5; D perhaps matches TRBD1 (5 bases). The V and J ends lost 3 bases and 3 bases respectively, with 6 bases between them. The CDR3 is 13 amino acids. Germline V gene lookup returns CDR1 SGHTA and CDR2 FQGNSA. This CDR3 is CASSFGTNQPQHF. The CDR3 nucleotides are TGTGCCAGCAGCTTCGGGACCAATCAGCCCCAGCATTTT.

In regard to this clone: A read error may be the cause here, since a much bigger clone is one base away. The J gene is TRBJ2-1, the V gene TRBV6-1; 7 bases are a match to TRBD2. CDR1 is MNHNS, CDR2 SASEGT, per germline. V dropped 5 bases and J dropped 2; count of bases not matched to a gene: 0. This CDR3 has 13 residues. The CDR3 protein is CASSLAAYNEQFF. DNA for the CDR3: TGTGCCAGCAGTCTAGCGGCCTACAATGAGCAGTTCTTC.

This clone was observed a few times. The V and J genes are TRBV7-2 and TRBJ2-7, with 8 bases lining up with TRBD2. Germline V gives CDR1 SGHTA, CDR2 FQGNSA. The CDR3 loop spans 15 amino acids. The ends lost 6 bases at V and 4 bases at J; junction bases unmatched: 11. In nucleotides, the CDR3 is TGTGCCAGCAGACACCCCGGGAGGGCCAGTTACGAGCAGTACTTC. Its translation is CASRHPGRASYEQYF.

The chain recombines TRBV29-1 with TRBJ2-1; D not certain. Deletions cut 2 bases from V and 3 bases from J, with 17 bases between. Germline V lookup: CDR1 SQVTM, CDR2 ANQGSEA. The CDR3 is 16 residues long. CDR3 loop: CSVEIGASLYYNEQFF. The CDR3 DNA follows: TGCAGCGTTGAAATCGGAGCCTCACTGTACTACAATGAGCAGTTCTTC.

The J gene is TRBJ1-5, the V gene TRBV11-2, with D perhaps matching TRBD1 (5 bases). V gave up 4 bases and J gave up 6 bases, with 13 bases separating them. The germline V gene encodes CDR1 SGHAT and CDR2 FQNNGV. The CDR3 runs 14 residues. CDR3 in DNA: TGTGCCAGCAGCTCTACTGGGGGGGGTCAGCCCCAGCATTTT. It translates to CASSSTGGGQPQHF.

This clone was seen more than once but under ten times. The chain uses TRBV10-3 and TRBJ2-1; 10 nucleotides align to TRBD1. CDR1 is ENHRY, CDR2 SYGVKD, per germline. The CDR3 length is 15 residues. Unmatched junction bases numbered 6, after V lost 4 bases and J lost 6 bases. The CDR3 loop is CAISGPGQGSNEQFF. CDR3 coding DNA: TGTGCCATCAGTGGGCCGGGACAGGGGTCCAATGAGCAGTTCTTC.

As concerns this clone: The sample has other DNA sequences that encode this CDR3 too. The chain employs TRBV5-4 and TRBJ2-3, with 11 nucleotides matching TRBD2. J lost 1 base, V lost 3 bases, and 1 base had no gene match. Per the germline V gene, CDR1 is SGHNT and CDR2 is YYREEE (reference sequence). The CDR3 sequence is 15 residues long. CDR3 loop: CASSSLAGGTDTQYF. In DNA form, the CDR3 reads TGTGCCAGCAGCTCACTAGCGGGAGGCACAGATACGCAGTATTTT.

V is TRBV6-6 and J is TRBJ2-5; D remains ambiguous. There are 11 residues in the CDR3. Trimming left V 7 bases short and J 6 bases short, with 9 bases between. Germline CDR1 MNHNY, CDR2 SVGAGI (reference sequence). In nucleotides, the CDR3 is TGTGCCAGCACCCACCAGCAGACCCAGTACTTC. Translation: CASTHQQTQYF.

On this clone: Other DNA sequences from this sample encode an identical CDR3 as well. The chain couples TRBV30 to TRBJ2-1, with D possibly TRBD1 on 5 matching bases. V lost 0 bases, J lost 4 bases, and 10 bases lay in between. The CDR3 has 14 residues. Germline V gene data show CDR1 as GTSNPN and CDR2 as SVGIG (reference sequence). The CDR3 DNA is TGTGCCTGGAGTGTGGGGCAGGCTTACAATGAGCAGTTCTTC. Residues: CAWSVGQAYNEQFF.

This clone appeared many times. V usage is TRBV30 and J usage is TRBJ2-6; the D call may be TRBD1 or TRBD2 (5 bases each). CDR3 length equals 17 residues. Germline values: CDR1 GTSNPN, CDR2 SVGIG (reference sequence). Trimming shortened V by 2 bases and J by 0 bases, and 14 bases separated the two germline ends. CDR3 sequence reads: CAWSSLGPHSGANVLTF. CDR3 nucleotide sequence: TGTGCCTGGAGTTCCTTGGGACCCCACTCTGGGGCCAACGTCCTGACTTTC.

The rearrangement links TRBV21-1 to TRBJ2-4; the table's D gene call, TRBD2, was not cross checked with the DNA. TRBV21-1 is a listed pseudogene. The CDR3 contains 17 residues. The CDR3, as DNA: TGTGCCAGCAGACCGTGTAGCGGGGTACTTCCCGGGGACATTCAGTACTTC. The encoded protein is CASRPCSGVLPGDIQYF.

In this sample, this clone turned up a few times. The chain carries TRBV2 and TRBJ1-2; D ambiguous. This CDR3 comprises 13 residues. The germline V and J ends were trimmed by 1 base and 3 bases, with 6 bases remaining between them. Germline CDR1 and CDR2: SNHLY and FYNNEI. The CDR3 sequence is CASSEGRDYGYTF. The CDR3, as DNA: TGTGCCAGCAGTGAAGGAAGAGACTATGGCTACACCTTC. The complete variable domain, with remaining parts taken from reference TRBV2 and TRBJ1-2, reads EPEVTQTPSHQVTQMGQEVILRCVPISNHLYFYWYRQILGQKVEFLVSFYNNEISEKSEIFDDQFSVERPDGSNFTLKIRSTKLEDSAMYFCASSEGRDYGYTFGSGTRLTVV.

This clone occurred once. This chain uses TRBV6-6 with TRBJ1-1; D not resolved. Trimming took off 7 bases at V and 5 bases at J, with 14 bases between the two ends. The V gene's germline CDR1 is MNHNY and CDR2 SVGAGI (reference sequence). The CDR3 is made up of 13 amino acids. CDR3 region: CASTDGIGTEAFF. CDR3 DNA: TGTGCCAGCACGGACGGGATTGGGACTGAAGCTTTCTTT.